These 14 T cell receptor beta chains came from one sample sequenced in a study of shared clonotypes between healthy human individuals. The data were produced by immunoSEQ multiplex PCR, yet TCRdb's version contains in-frame clones alone and is incomplete. The sample yields 2 million to 3 million clones, 93% seen once. Sequencing input: naive CD4+ T cells from PBMCs. Regarding subset: CD45RA+ positively selected. These receptors originate from a man aged 18 to 30 in good health. Some clones in this sample may be carry-over from other donors' samples.

The J gene is TRBJ1-5, the V gene TRBV28, with 12 bases fitting TRBD1. Trimming cost V 7 bases and J 4 bases; bases outside gene matches: 11. Germline values: CDR1 MDHEN, CDR2 SYDVKM. This CDR3 spans 17 amino acids. In nucleotides, the CDR3 is TGTGCCAGCACTATCCCGGGACAGGGGGCAGGAAATCAGCCCCAGCATTTT. Protein: CASTIPGQGAGNQPQHF.

The chain is built from TRBV28 and TRBJ2-2; 7 bases are a match to TRBD2. CDR3 size: 16 residues. V trimming: 4 bases; J trimming: 0 bases; junction bases outside the gene matches: 5. Germline-derived CDR1 and CDR2 are MDHEN and SYDVKM. The CDR3 DNA reads TGTGCCAGCAGTTCGATAGCGGGCCCGAACACCGGGGAGCTGTTTTTT. This encodes CASSSIAGPNTGELFF.

In DNA form, the CDR3 reads TGCGCCAGCAGCAGCGGGGGGACGCGAGAGACCCAGTACTTC. It translates to CASSSGGTRETQYF. The V gene is TRBV5-1, the J gene TRBJ2-5, with TRBD2 matching over 9 bases. J gave up 4 bases and V 4 bases, and 5 bases lay outside the gene matches. The CDR3 spans 14 residues. Germline V CDR1 and CDR2: SGHRS, YFSETQ. Full variable domain (rest looked up from reference TRBV5-1 and TRBJ2-5): KAGVTQTPRYLIKTRGQQVTLSCSPISGHRSVSWYQQTPGQGLQFLFEYFSETQRNKGNFPGRFSGRQFSNSRSEMNVSTLELGDSALYLCASSSGGTRETQYFGPGTRLLVL.

The sample holds one count of this clone. The chain joins TRBV5-4 to TRBJ1-2; D possibly corresponds to TRBD1 (6 bases). From germline, CDR1 is SGHNT and CDR2 YYREEE (reference sequence). Trimming took off 4 bases at V and 4 bases at J, with 11 bases between the two ends. The CDR3 length is 13 residues. The CDR3 coding sequence is TGTGCCAGCAGCGCCGGGACACCCTATGGCTACACCTTC. Protein product: CASSAGTPYGYTF.

The rearrangement uses TRBV4-2 and TRBJ2-3, with D perhaps TRBD1 or TRBD2 (6 bases each). This CDR3 has 16 amino acids. Germline V lookup: CDR1 LGHNA, CDR2 YNFKEQ. V gave up 1 base and J gave up 6 bases, with 17 bases separating them. The CDR3 coding sequence is TGTGCCAGCAGCCAAGGGGGGCCGCGGGGTGGGGATACGCAGTATTTT. This codes for CASSQGGPRGGDTQYF.

This clone was seen just once. The chain has TRBV18 and TRBJ2-7; maybe TRBD2 (6 bases). The CDR3 sequence is 13 residues long. Germline CDR1 KGHSH, CDR2 LQKENI. V was cut by 6 bases and J by 2 bases, with 11 bases left in between. CDR3 DNA: TGTGCCAGCTCCTCGGGGGTACCCTACGAGCAGTACTTC. It encodes CASSSGVPYEQYF.

The chain carries TRBV2 and TRBJ2-1, with 7 bases fitting TRBD2. This CDR3 region has 16 residues. Trimming took 2 bases from V and 5 from J; bases not matched to a gene: 9. Germline V CDR1 and CDR2: SNHLY, FYNNEI. CDR3 DNA sequence: TGTGCCAGCAGTGAATGGCGGGAGTCTTGGAACAATGAGCAGTTCTTC. This codes for CASSEWRESWNNEQFF.

The chain is built from TRBV28 and TRBJ1-1; the D is unclear. The V end was cut by 7 bases, the J end by 5 bases, with 17 bases between. The CDR3 is 14 amino acids. Germline V gene sequence: CDR1 MDHEN, CDR2 SYDVKM. Here the CDR3 reads CASIPPRMETEAFF. Here the CDR3 DNA reads TGTGCCAGCATCCCTCCGAGGATGGAGACTGAAGCTTTCTTT.

This clone appeared a single time. The rearrangement links TRBV7-9 to TRBJ1-2, with 8 bases fitting TRBD1. The germline gives CDR1 SEHNR, CDR2 FQNEAQ (reference sequence). V lost 8 bases to trimming and J lost 3 bases; unmatched junction nucleotides: 20. The CDR3 covers 18 residues. CDR3 DNA: TGTGCCAGCCTTAACACCGGCCAAGGGACAGGCCCGTACTATGGCTACACCTTC. This sequence encodes CASLNTGQGTGPYYGYTF.

V is TRBV18 and J is TRBJ1-3; D call uncertain. CDR1 is KGHSH and CDR2 is LQKENI in the germline V gene. The CDR3 is 14 amino acids. V lost 0 bases and J 8 bases, leaving 11 bases between the germline ends. CDR3 coding DNA: TGTGCCAGCTCACCACCTACCTTAAGGGACACCATATATTTT. This translates into CASSPPTLRDTIYF.

This clone was detected a few times. This chain joins TRBV10-3 and TRBJ2-3, with D unresolved. Trimming stripped 3 bases from V and 0 bases from J, with 4 bases between. CDR1 and CDR2 from the germline V gene are ENHRY and SYGVKD. The CDR3 is made up of 13 amino acids. CDR3 sequence (DNA): TGTGCCATCAGTGACGGGAGCACAGATACGCAGTATTTT. Protein product: CAISDGSTDTQYF.

The V call is TRBV10-2, the J call TRBJ2-5, with D perhaps being TRBD1 or TRBD2 (5 bases each). Germline V gene sequence: CDR1 WSHSY, CDR2 SAAADI. The CDR3 loop spans 14 amino acids. V lost 4 bases and J lost 4, with 13 bases in between. CDR3 nucleotide sequence: TGCGCCAGCAGTGGAACCGGGACCCTAGAGACCCAGTACTTC. Amino acids: CASSGTGTLETQYF.

The rearrangement joins TRBV27 to TRBJ1-5; D not certain. The germline gives CDR1 MNHEY, CDR2 SMNVEV (reference sequence). Trimming took 3 bases from V and 3 from J, leaving 6 bases between them. The CDR3 is made up of 13 amino acids. The CDR3 nucleotides read TGTGCCAGCAGTTTGGAGTACAATCAGCCCCAGCATTTT. As protein: CASSLEYNQPQHF.

The V gene is TRBV18, the J gene TRBJ1-2; D perhaps matches TRBD1 (5 bases). Trimming stripped 3 bases from V and 3 bases from J, with 14 bases between. This CDR3 contains 15 residues. Germline V gene sequence: CDR1 KGHSH, CDR2 LQKENI. CDR3 protein: CASSPETVAYYGYTF. The DNA of the CDR3 is TGTGCCAGCTCACCTGAGACAGTGGCGTACTATGGCTACACCTTC.